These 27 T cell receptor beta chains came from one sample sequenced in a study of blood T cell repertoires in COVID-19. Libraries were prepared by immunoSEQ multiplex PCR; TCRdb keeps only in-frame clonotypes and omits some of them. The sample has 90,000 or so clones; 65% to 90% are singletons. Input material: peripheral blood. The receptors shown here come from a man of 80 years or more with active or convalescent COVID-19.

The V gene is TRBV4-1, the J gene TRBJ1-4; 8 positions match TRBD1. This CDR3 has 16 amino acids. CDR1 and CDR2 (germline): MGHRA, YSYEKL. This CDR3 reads CPTRRQGAGTNEKLFF. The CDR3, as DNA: TGCCCCACCCGCCGCCAGGGGGCAGGAACTAATGAAAAACTGTTTTTT.

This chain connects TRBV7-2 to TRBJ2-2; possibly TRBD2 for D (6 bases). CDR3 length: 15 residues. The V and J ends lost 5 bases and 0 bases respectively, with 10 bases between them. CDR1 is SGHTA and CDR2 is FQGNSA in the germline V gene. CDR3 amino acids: CASSRGLSNTGELFF. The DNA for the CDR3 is TGTGCCAGCAGCCGCGGACTATCGAACACCGGGGAGCTGTTTTTT.

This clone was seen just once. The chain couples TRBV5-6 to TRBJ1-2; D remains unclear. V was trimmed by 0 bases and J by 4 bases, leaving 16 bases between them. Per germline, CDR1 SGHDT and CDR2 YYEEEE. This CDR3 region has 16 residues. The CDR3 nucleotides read TGTGCCAGCAGCTTGGCCCTCGGGTTGGAGAGCTATGGCTACACCTTC. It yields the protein CASSLALGLESYGYTF.

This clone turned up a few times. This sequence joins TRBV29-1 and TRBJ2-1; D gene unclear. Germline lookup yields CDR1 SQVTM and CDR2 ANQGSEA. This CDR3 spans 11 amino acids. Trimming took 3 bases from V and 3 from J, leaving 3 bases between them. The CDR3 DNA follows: TGCAGCGTTGACAGCTACAATGAGCAGTTCTTC. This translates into CSVDSYNEQFF.

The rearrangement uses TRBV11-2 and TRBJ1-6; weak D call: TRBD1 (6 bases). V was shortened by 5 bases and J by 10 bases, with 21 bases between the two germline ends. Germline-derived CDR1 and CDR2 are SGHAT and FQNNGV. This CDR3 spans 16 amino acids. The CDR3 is CASSEPGTLEGSPLHF. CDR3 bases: TGTGCCAGCAGCGAACCCGGGACACTGGAAGGGTCACCCCTCCACTTT. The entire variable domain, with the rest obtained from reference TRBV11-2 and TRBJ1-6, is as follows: EAGVAQSPRYKIIEKRQSVAFWCNPISGHATLYWYQQILGQGPKLLIQFQNNGVVDDSQLPKDRFSAERLKGVDSTLKIQPAKLEDSAVYLCASSEPGTLEGSPLHFGNGTRLTVT.

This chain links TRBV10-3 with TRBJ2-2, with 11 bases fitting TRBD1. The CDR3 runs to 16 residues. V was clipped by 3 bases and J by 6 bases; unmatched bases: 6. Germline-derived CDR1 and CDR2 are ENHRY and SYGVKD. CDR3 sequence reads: CAISEVRTGGSGELFF. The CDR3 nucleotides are TGTGCCATCAGTGAAGTCCGGACAGGGGGCTCCGGGGAGCTGTTTTTT.

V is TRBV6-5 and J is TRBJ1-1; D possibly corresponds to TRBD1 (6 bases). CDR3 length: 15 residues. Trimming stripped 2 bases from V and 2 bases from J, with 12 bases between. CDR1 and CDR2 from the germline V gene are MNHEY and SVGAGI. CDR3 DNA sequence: TGTGCCAGCAGTTACCGAACAGGGATCAACACTGAAGCTTTCTTT. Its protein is CASSYRTGINTEAFF.

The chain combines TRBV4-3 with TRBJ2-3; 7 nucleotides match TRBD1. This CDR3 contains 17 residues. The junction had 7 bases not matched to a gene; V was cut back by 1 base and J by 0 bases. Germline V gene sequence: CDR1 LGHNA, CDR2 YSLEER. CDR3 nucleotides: TGCGCCAGCAGCCAAGGGCCCGCGACAGGGAGCACAGATACGCAGTATTTT. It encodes CASSQGPATGSTDTQYF.

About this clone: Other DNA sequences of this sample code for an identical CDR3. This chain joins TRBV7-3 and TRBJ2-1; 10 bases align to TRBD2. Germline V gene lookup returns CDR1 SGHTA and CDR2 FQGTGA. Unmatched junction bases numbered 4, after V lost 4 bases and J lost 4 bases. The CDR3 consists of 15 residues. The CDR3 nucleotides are TGTGCCAGCAGCTCCCTAGCGGGAGAGTACAATGAGCAGTTCTTC. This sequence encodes CASSSLAGEYNEQFF.

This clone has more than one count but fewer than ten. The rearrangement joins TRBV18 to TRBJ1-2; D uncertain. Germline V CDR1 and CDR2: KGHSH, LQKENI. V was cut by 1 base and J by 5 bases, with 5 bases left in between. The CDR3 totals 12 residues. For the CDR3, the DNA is TGTGCCAGCTCACCACGCAGTTATGGCTACACCTTC. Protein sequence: CASSPRSYGYTF.

CDR3 in amino acids: CASSHVHPVGAGELFF. CDR3 nucleotide sequence: TGTGCCAGCAGCCATGTGCACCCGGTAGGGGCCGGGGAGCTGTTTTTT. The V gene is TRBV3-1 (or the pseudogene TRBV3-2), the J gene TRBJ2-2; D possibly corresponds to TRBD1 (5 bases). Trimming took 3 bases from V and 6 from J, leaving 17 bases between them. CDR3 length equals 16 residues. In germline, CDR1 is LGHDT, CDR2 YNNKEL (reference sequence).

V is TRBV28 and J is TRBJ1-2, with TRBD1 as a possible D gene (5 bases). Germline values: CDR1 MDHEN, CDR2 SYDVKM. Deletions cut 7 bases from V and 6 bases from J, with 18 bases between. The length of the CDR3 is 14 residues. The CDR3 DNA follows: TGTGCCAGCACCGTGGGGGGAGTTCTCGATGGCTACACCTTC. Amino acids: CASTVGGVLDGYTF.

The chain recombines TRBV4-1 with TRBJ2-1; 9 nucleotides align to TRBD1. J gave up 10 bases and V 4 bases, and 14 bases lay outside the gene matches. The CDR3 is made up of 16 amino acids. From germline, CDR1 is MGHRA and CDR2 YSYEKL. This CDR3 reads CASSPGWTGDTEEQFF. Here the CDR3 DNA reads TGCGCCAGCAGCCCGGGTTGGACAGGGGATACGGAGGAGCAGTTCTTC.

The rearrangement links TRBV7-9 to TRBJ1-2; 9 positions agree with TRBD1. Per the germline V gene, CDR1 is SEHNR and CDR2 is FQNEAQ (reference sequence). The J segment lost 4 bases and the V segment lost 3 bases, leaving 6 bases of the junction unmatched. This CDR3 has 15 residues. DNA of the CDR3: TGTGCCAGCAGCTTGGCCGGGACAGGGCTCTATGGCTACACCTTC. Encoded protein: CASSLAGTGLYGYTF.

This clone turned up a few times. DNA of the CDR3: TGCGCCAGCAGCCAAGATGCCCAGCGGAGGAGCTCCTACAATGAGCAGTTCTTC. This translates into CASSQDAQRRSSYNEQFF. The chain joins TRBV4-1 to TRBJ2-1; possible D gene TRBD2, 5 bases. The length of the CDR3 is 18 residues. Germline values: CDR1 MGHRA, CDR2 YSYEKL. Trimming took 0 bases from V and 0 from J, leaving 15 bases between them.

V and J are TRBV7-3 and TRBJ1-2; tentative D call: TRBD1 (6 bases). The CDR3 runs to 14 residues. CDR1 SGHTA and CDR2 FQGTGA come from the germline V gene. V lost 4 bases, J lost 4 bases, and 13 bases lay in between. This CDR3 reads CASSSGAAGYGYTF. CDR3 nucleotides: TGTGCCAGCAGCTCAGGGGCTGCCGGCTATGGCTACACCTTC.

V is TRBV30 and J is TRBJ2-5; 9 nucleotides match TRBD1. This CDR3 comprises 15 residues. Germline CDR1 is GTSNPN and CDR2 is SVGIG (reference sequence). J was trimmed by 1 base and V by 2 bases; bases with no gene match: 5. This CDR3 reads CAWSTGGWSQETQYF. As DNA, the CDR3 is TGTGCCTGGAGTACAGGGGGCTGGTCCCAAGAGACCCAGTACTTC. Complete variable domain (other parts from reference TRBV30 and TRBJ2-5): SQTIHQWPATLVQPVGSPLSLECTVEGTSNPNLYWYRQAAGRGLQLLFYSVGIGQISSEVPQNLSASRPQDRQFILSSKKLLLSDSGFYLCAWSTGGWSQETQYFGPGTRLLVL.

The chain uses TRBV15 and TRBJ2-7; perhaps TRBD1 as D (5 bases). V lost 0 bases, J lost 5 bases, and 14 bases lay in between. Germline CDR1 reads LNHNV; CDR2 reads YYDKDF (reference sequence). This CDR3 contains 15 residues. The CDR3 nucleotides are TGTGCCACCAGCAGAGATGCCGTTCTGGGGCACGAGCAGTACTTC. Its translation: CATSRDAVLGHEQYF. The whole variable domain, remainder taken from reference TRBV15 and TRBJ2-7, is DAMVIQNPRYQVTQFGKPVTLSCSQTLNHNVMYWYQQKSSQAPKLLFHYYDKDFNNEADTPDNFQSRRPNTSFCFLDIRSPGLGDTAMYLCATSRDAVLGHEQYFGPGTRLTVT.

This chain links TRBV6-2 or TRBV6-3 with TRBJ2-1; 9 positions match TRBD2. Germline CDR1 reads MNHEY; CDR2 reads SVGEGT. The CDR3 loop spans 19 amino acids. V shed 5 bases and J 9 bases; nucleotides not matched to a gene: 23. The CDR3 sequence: CASSERLRREGHLAAEQFF. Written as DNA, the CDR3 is TGTGCCAGCAGTGAGCGTTTGAGGCGGGAGGGCCACTTAGCAGCTGAGCAGTTCTTC.

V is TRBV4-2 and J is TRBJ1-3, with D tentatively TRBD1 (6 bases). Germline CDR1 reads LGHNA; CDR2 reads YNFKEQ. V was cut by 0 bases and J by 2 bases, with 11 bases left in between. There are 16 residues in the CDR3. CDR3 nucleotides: TGTGCCAGCAGCCAAGATCCTAACAGGGCTGGAAACACCATATATTTT. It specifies CASSQDPNRAGNTIYF.

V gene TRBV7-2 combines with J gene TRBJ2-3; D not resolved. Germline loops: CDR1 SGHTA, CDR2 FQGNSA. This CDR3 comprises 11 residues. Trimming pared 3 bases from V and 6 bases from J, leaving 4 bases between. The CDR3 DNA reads TGTGCCAGCAGCTTCGAGGATACGCAGTATTTT. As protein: CASSFEDTQYF.

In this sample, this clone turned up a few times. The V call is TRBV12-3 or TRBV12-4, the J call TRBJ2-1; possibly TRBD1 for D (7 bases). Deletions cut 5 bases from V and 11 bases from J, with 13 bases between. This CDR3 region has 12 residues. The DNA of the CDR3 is TGTGCCAGCAGTGGGGAGGACAGGCAGCAGTTCTTC. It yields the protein CASSGEDRQQFF.

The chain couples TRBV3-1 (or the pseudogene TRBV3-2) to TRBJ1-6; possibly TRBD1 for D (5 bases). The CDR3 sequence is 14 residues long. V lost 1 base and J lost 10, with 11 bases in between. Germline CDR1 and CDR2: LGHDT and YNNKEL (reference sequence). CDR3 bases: TGTGCCAGCAGCCAAGTCCAGGGCGAGTCACCCCTCCACTTT. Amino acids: CASSQVQGESPLHF.

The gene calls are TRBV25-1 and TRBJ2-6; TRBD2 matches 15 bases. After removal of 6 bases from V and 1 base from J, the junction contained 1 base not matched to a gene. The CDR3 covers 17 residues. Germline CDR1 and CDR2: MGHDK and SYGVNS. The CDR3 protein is CASRGLAGGSGANVLTF. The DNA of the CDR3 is TGTGCCAGCAGAGGACTAGCGGGAGGGTCTGGGGCCAACGTCCTGACTTTC. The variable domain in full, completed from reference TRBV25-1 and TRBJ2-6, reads EADIYQTPRYLVIGTGKKITLECSQTMGHDKMYWYQQDPGMELHLIHYSYGVNSTEKGDLSSESTVSRIRTEHFPLTLESARPSHTSQYLCASRGLAGGSGANVLTFGAGSRLTVL.

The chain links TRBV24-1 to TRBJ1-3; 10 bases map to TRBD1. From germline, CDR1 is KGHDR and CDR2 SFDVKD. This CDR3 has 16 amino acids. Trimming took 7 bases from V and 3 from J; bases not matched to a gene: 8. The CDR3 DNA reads TGTGCCACCAGCCGAAGACAGGGGGCGGGTGGAAACACCATATATTTT. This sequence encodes CATSRRQGAGGNTIYF.

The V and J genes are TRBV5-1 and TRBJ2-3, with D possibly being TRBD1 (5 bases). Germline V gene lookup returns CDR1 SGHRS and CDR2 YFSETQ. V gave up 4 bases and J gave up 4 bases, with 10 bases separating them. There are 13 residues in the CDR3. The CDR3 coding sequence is TGCGCCAGCAGCCCCAGGGTTTCAGATACGCAGTATTTT. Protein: CASSPRVSDTQYF.

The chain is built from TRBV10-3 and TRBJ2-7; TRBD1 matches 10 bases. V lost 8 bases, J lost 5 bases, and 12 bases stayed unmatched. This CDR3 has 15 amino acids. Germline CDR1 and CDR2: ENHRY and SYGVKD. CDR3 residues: CAIWGGQGRVDEQYF. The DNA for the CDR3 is TGTGCCATCTGGGGGGGACAGGGGCGTGTGGACGAGCAGTACTTC.